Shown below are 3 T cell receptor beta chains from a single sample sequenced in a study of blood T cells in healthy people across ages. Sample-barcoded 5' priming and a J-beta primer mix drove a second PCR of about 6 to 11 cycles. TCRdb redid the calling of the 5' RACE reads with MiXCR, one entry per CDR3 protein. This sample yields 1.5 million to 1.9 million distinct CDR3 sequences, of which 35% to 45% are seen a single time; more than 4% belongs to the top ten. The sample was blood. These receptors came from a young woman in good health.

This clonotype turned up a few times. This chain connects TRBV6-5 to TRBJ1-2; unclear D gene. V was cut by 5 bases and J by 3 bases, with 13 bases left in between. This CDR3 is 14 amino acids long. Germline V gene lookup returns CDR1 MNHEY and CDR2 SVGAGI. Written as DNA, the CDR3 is TGTGCCAGCAGTCCCTCAGTGGACTACTATGGCTACACCTTC. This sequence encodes CASSPSVDYYGYTF.

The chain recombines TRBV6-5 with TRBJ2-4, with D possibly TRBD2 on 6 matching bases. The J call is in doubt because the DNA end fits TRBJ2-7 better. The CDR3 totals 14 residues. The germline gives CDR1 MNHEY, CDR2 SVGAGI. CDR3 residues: CASSYTGRAAEQYF. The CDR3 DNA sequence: TGTGCCAGCAGCTATACCGGGAGAGCCGCCGAGCAGTACTTC.

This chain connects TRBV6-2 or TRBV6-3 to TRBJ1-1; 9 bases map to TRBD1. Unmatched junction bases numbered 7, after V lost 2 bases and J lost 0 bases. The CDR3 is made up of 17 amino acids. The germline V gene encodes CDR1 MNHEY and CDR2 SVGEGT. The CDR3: CASSYRGQGTMNTEAFF. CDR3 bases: TGTGCCAGCAGTTACAGAGGACAGGGGACAATGAACACTGAAGCTTTCTTT.